The rows below give T cell receptor beta chains drawn from one sample of a study of shared clonotypes between healthy human individuals. Repertoires were generated with immunoSEQ multiplex PCR, while TCRdb's copy carries only in-frame clones and drops some. The data hold about 2.4 million clones, with approximately 93% observed a single time. The sequencing input was naive CD4+ T cells from PBMCs. The receptors shown here come from a man younger than 35 in good health. Some clones in this sample may be carry-over from other donors' samples. Both conserved end residues are part of each CDR3. The D gene is left open where the match is weak. Part of the rows lack a size; the others show once, few, many or a class for expanded clones.

TRBJ2-3 | - | TRBV10-3 | - | TGTGCCATCAGTGACGGGGGCGGAGATACGCAGTATTTT | CAISDGGGDTQYF
TRBJ1-3 | TRBD1 | TRBV5-6 | - | TGTGCCAGCAGCTTCAAAGGGACAGGGGACCCCCGCTCTGGAAACACCATATATTTT | CASSFKGTGDPRSGNTIYF
TRBJ2-3 | - | TRBV25-1 | - | TGTGCCAGCAGTGGCCCGACAATCGCAGATACGCAGTATTTT | CASSGPTIADTQYF
TRBJ1-2 | - | TRBV7-9 | - | TGTGCCAGCAGCCACGGACAGCATAACTATGGCTACACCTTC | CASSHGQHNYGYTF
TRBJ2-1 | TRBD2 | TRBV28 | - | TGTGCCAGCACGTCGCCTAGCGGTGACAATGAGCAGTTCTTC | CASTSPSGDNEQFF
TRBJ1-2 | - | TRBV19 | - | TGTGCCAGCCAAGTCGGGGCCGTTAACTATGGCTACACCTTC | CASQVGAVNYGYTF
TRBJ1-1 | - | TRBV6-5 | - | TGTGCCAGCAGTTACTCGAGCCGCAGTCAAGCTTTCTTT | CASSYSSRSQAFF
TRBJ1-2 | - | TRBV19 | - | TGTGCCACCCTGGAGGGGCTGGGCTATGGCTACACCTTC | CATLEGLGYGYTF
TRBJ2-7 | - | TRBV19 | - | TGTGCCAGTACCCAAACACACGCTGTTTCTAACGAGCAGTACTTC | CASTQTHAVSNEQYF
TRBJ2-7 | - | TRBV11-2 | - | TGTGCCAGCAGCTTAGTGTTCAGGGTTGGCTACGAGCAGTACTTC | CASSLVFRVGYEQYF
TRBJ1-2 | - | TRBV28 | - | TGTGCCAGCAGTTTGGCGGGGAGGAACTATGGCTACACCTTC | CASSLAGRNYGYTF
TRBJ2-1 | - | TRBV7-3 | - | TGTGCCAGCAGCTTAAGGGCAGGCAGGGATGAGCAGTTCTTC | CASSLRAGRDEQFF
TRBJ2-7 | - | TRBV5-4 | - | TGTGCCAGCAGCTCCGCGAGCTCCTACGAGCAGTACTTC | CASSSASSYEQYF
TRBJ2-2 | - | TRBV5-8 | - | TGTGCCAGCAGCTTGGCAGCAGGGGTCTCGCTTGAGGAGCTGTTTTTT | CASSLAAGVSLEELFF
TRBJ1-5 | - | TRBV30 | - | TGTGCCTGGAGTGCGGGGAGGGGGGGGCCCCAGCATTTT | CAWSAGRGGPQHF
TRBJ2-3 | TRBD2 | TRBV5-1 | - | TGCGCCAGCAACCCAGGACTAGCGGCTAGCACAGATACGCAGTATTTT | CASNPGLAASTDTQYF
TRBJ1-2 | - | TRBV6-6 | once | TGTGCCAGCCACTCCCTTTTGGGGGCGAACTATGGCTACACCTTC | CASHSLLGANYGYTF
TRBJ1-6 | - | TRBV14 | - | TGTGCCAGCAGCCAAAAGGAGGGTAATTCACCCCTCCACTTT | CASSQKEGNSPLHF
TRBJ1-2 | - | TRBV2 | - | TGTGCCAGCACTACCTCAGGACAGTTTTATGGCTACACCTTC | CASTTSGQFYGYTF
TRBJ2-5 | - | TRBV5-5 | - | TGTGCCAGCAGCTCAACAGGCTACCAAGAGACCCAGTACTTC | CASSSTGYQETQYF
TRBJ1-4 | - | TRBV18 | - | TGTGCCAGCTCACCAGGGGTCGACGAAAAACTGTTTTTT | CASSPGVDEKLFF
TRBJ2-2 | - | TRBV7-9 | - | TGTGCCAGCAGCTTATGGGGTACAGGGAGGACCGGGGAGCTGTTTTTT | CASSLWGTGRTGELFF
TRBJ1-1 | - | TRBV19 | - | TGTGCCAGTAGTCCGAGGACGGATAACACTGAAGCTTTCTTT | CASSPRTDNTEAFF
TRBJ1-3 | - | TRBV2 | - | TGTGCCAGCAGTGTTGGAAACACCATATATTTT | CASSVGNTIYF
TRBJ2-6 | - | TRBV25-1 | - | TGTGCCAGCAGGAGGAGCTCTGGGGCCAACGTCCTGACTTTC | CASRRSSGANVLTF
TRBJ1-1 | - | TRBV6-5 | once | TGTGCCAGCAGCCCAAGAGGACGGACCCTTGAAGCTTTCTTT | CASSPRGRTLEAFF
TRBJ2-7 | - | TRBV27 | - | TGTGCCAGCAGACGGGACATAAGCCCCATCGAGCAGTACTTC | CASRRDISPIEQYF
TRBJ2-2 | TRBD1 | TRBV7-3 | - | TGTGCCAGCAGCAGTACAGGGGTACGGAACACCGGGGAGCTGTTTTTT | CASSSTGVRNTGELFF
TRBJ2-1 | TRBD2 | TRBV18 | - | TGTGCCAGCTCATCGCCGCTAGCGGGCCCTTACAATGAGCAGTTCTTC | CASSSPLAGPYNEQFF
TRBJ1-5 | - | TRBV7-9 | - | TGTGCCAGCAGCTTAGATAGCGGCGATCAGCCCCAGCATTTT | CASSLDSGDQPQHF
TRBJ2-7 | - | TRBV13 | once | TGTGCCAGCAGCCCAGGGACGGGTAGCTCCTACGAGCAGTACTTC | CASSPGTGSSYEQYF
TRBJ1-1 | - | TRBV7-2 | - | TGTGCCAGCAGCTTTATACTGACAGCCAACACTGAAGCTTTCTTT | CASSFILTANTEAFF
TRBJ2-5 | - | TRBV7-9 | - | TGTGCCAGCACCCCGTCCTGGGAGACCCAGTACTTC | CASTPSWETQYF
TRBJ2-2 | TRBD2 | TRBV29-1 | - | TGCAGCGTTGTAGCGGGACCCTCGAACACCGGGGAGCTGTTTTTT | CSVVAGPSNTGELFF
TRBJ2-3 | TRBD2 | TRBV7-2 | - | TGTGCCAGCAGCTTAGATCGGGCTAGCGGGAAGGGGTATTTT | CASSLDRASGKGYF
TRBJ2-7 | - | TRBV7-9 | - | TGTGCCAGCAGCTTATTGGCAGGCTCCTACGAGCAGTACTTC | CASSLLAGSYEQYF
TRBJ1-2 | - | TRBV27 | - | TGTGCCAGCAGTTCCTATTCCCCTCGGTTTAGGGGACCTTCTAACTATGGCTACACCTTC | CASSSYSPRFRGPSNYGYTF
TRBJ2-7 | - | TRBV5-1 | - | TGCGCCAGCAGCTTGGGTCTAGGGCCTTACGAGCAGTACTTC | CASSLGLGPYEQYF
TRBJ2-2 | - | TRBV9 | once | TGTGCCAGCAGCGTAAGTCAGTCCGCTAACACCGGGGAGCTGTTTTTT | CASSVSQSANTGELFF
TRBJ2-3 | - | TRBV29-1 | - | TGCAGCGTCAAAAAGACAGGGAGGGCAGATACGCAGTATTTT | CSVKKTGRADTQYF
TRBJ2-1 | TRBD1 | TRBV5-1 | - | TGCGCCAGCAGAACAGGGGGCCAGGGCAATGAGCAGTTCTTC | CASRTGGQGNEQFF
TRBJ2-7 | - | TRBV6-1 | - | TGTGCCAGCAGTGAAGGACACAGCTACGAGCAGTACTTC | CASSEGHSYEQYF